What follows are 11 T cell receptor beta chains derived from one specimen sequenced in a study of STAT3 mutations in large granular lymphocyte leukemia. Whole-study results and caveats: At least one immunodominant TCR beta clonotype appeared in every T-cell large granular lymphocyte leukemia patient.

TCRdb's copy holds only in-frame clones and misses some; the assay was immunoSEQ multiplex PCR. The sample gives some 17,000 clones, 84% of which show up once; over 7.5% is in the top ten. No antigens are known for them. The material sequenced was peripheral blood mononuclear cells. The receptors were gathered from a man aged 45 to 65 with T-cell large granular lymphocyte leukemia. Some clones in this sample may be carry-over from other donors' samples.

This rearrangement joins TRBV6-1 to TRBJ1-2; TRBD1 matches 7 bases. After removal of 3 bases from V and 7 bases from J, the junction contained 8 bases not matched to a gene. The CDR3 consists of 14 residues. Germline V gene sequence: CDR1 MNHNS, CDR2 SASEGT. CDR3 region: CASSDATGRGGYTF. The CDR3, as DNA: TGTGCCAGCAGTGACGCGACAGGGCGGGGTGGCTACACCTTC.

The V gene is TRBV11-1, the J gene TRBJ2-7, with D possibly being TRBD1 (7 bases). V was clipped by 1 base and J by 5 bases, with 18 bases between them. Germline values: CDR1 SGHAT, CDR2 FQDESV (reference sequence). The CDR3 spans 16 residues. CDR3 sequence: CASSLEKSAGGNEQYF. For the CDR3, the DNA is TGTGCCAGCAGCTTAGAGAAGTCGGCAGGGGGGAACGAGCAGTACTTC.

The chain joins TRBV7-9 to TRBJ2-5; 12 bases are shared with TRBD1. Germline V gives CDR1 SEHNR, CDR2 FQNEAQ (reference sequence). This CDR3 contains 15 residues. The junction had 6 bases not matched to a gene; V was cut back by 6 bases and J by 4 bases. The chain's CDR3 is CASSYGTGGRETQYF. CDR3 DNA: TGTGCCAGCAGTTACGGGACAGGGGGCAGAGAGACCCAGTACTTC.

The chain links TRBV7-9 to TRBJ1-6; D not resolved. The CDR3 runs to 13 residues. V lost 1 base and J lost 8, with 6 bases in between. Germline V gives CDR1 SEHNR, CDR2 FQNEAQ (reference sequence). The CDR3 nucleotides are TGTGCCAGCAGCTTAGGGGGAGATTCACCCCTCCACTTT. This sequence encodes CASSLGGDSPLHF.

J is TRBJ1-5 and V is TRBV27; 9 positions match TRBD1. CDR1 and CDR2 (germline): MNHEY, SMNVEV (reference sequence). Trimming at V came to 10 bases and at J to 1 base, leaving 2 bases not matched to a gene. The CDR3 is 13 residues long. The CDR3 loop is CATGQGSNQPQHF. CDR3 sequence (DNA): TGTGCCACCGGACAGGGGAGCAATCAGCCCCAGCATTTT.

This clone was counted once. The chain links TRBV4-1 to TRBJ1-5, with TRBD1 identical over 8 bases. Germline CDR1 and CDR2: MGHRA and YSYEKL. The J segment lost 3 bases and the V segment lost 1 base, leaving 8 bases of the junction unmatched. The CDR3 sequence is 17 residues long. As DNA, the CDR3 is TGCGCCAGCAGCCAAGCAACAGGGGGGAATGTCAATCAGCCCCAGCATTTT. Translated: CASSQATGGNVNQPQHF.

This chain joins TRBV5-6 and TRBJ1-4; D gene unclear. The CDR3 runs 12 residues. Trimming removed 0 bases from V and 12 bases from J, with 9 bases in between. Per the germline V gene, CDR1 is SGHDT and CDR2 is YYEEEE. The CDR3 loop is CASSLVSEELFF. CDR3 nucleotides: TGTGCCAGCAGCTTGGTATCCGAGGAACTGTTTTTT. Filled out from reference TRBV5-6 and TRBJ1-4, the complete variable domain reads DAGVTQSPTHLIKTRGQQVTLRCSPKSGHDTVSWYQQALGQGPQFIFQYYEEEERQRGNFPDRFSGHQFPNYSSELNVNALLLGDSALYLCASSLVSEELFFGSGTQLSVL.

Notes on this clone: A read error may produce the germline difference seen at one junction end. This rearrangement joins TRBV25-1 to TRBJ2-5; D not certain. The CDR3 sequence is 17 residues long. The germline V gene has CDR1 MGHDK and CDR2 SYGVNS. CDR3: CASKKGYKEDDQETQYF. The CDR3 DNA reads as TGTGCGAGCAAGAAGGGTTACAAGGAAGATGACCAAGAGACCCAGTACTTC.

The CDR3 nucleotides read TGTGCCAGCAGCTTCACTTTAGGGCAGAGCACCGGGGAGCTGTTTTTT. This sequence encodes CASSFTLGQSTGELFF. The V call is TRBV7-9, the J call TRBJ2-2, with unresolved D. Trimming stripped 3 bases from V and 4 bases from J, with 15 bases between. Germline V gene lookup returns CDR1 SEHNR and CDR2 FQNEAQ (reference sequence). The CDR3 is made up of 16 amino acids.

The chain uses TRBV5-4 and TRBJ1-1; D may be TRBD1 (6 bases). V was pared by 4 bases and J by 6 bases, with 22 bases between. The germline gives CDR1 SGHNT, CDR2 YYREEE (reference sequence). This CDR3 comprises 16 residues. The DNA of the CDR3 is TGTGCCAGCAGCGCAGGCCTCAGAAGGGGGTTCTCTGAAGCTTTCTTT. Amino acid sequence: CASSAGLRRGFSEAFF.

The chain uses TRBV7-2 and TRBJ2-3; D perhaps matches TRBD1 (6 bases). The CDR3 spans 15 residues. CDR1 SGHTA and CDR2 FQGNSA come from the germline V gene. V lost 5 bases and J lost 2, with 14 bases in between. Here the CDR3 reads CASSPDRTPTDTQYF. The DNA of the CDR3 is TGTGCCAGCAGCCCAGACAGGACCCCCACAGATACGCAGTATTTT.